A single sample gave rise to the 27 T cell receptor beta chains below, sequenced in a study of blood T cell repertoires in COVID-19. The assay was immunoSEQ multiplex PCR, and TCRdb's table has in-frame clones only and misses some. This table holds 150,000 to 200,000 clones, 85% found once. The sequenced sample consisted of peripheral blood. Receptor source: a person between 70 and 80 years old with COVID-19, enrolled during active disease.

The chain recombines TRBV11-1 with TRBJ2-1; a weak D match, TRBD2 (6 bases). The V gene lost 8 bases and the J gene lost 5 bases, with 19 bases spanning the gap. The CDR3 consists of 15 residues. CDR1 SGHAT and CDR2 FQDESV come from the germline V gene (reference sequence). The CDR3 DNA reads TGTGCCAGCCTCACCGGGAGCCCGACCAACAATGAGCAGTTCTTC. Its protein is CASLTGSPTNNEQFF.

The chain uses TRBV15 and TRBJ2-1; D is unclear. Between the trimmed V and J ends, which lost 8 bases and 0 bases, there was a span of 17 bases. Germline lookup yields CDR1 LNHNV and CDR2 YYDKDF (reference sequence). This CDR3 contains 16 residues. CDR3 in DNA: TGTGCCACCCTCAAAGCCGGTCACCCCTCCTACAATGAGCAGTTCTTC. It is translated as CATLKAGHPSYNEQFF.

The chain recombines TRBV19 with TRBJ2-3; TRBD2 aligns across 9 bases. The CDR3 is 19 amino acids. The V gene's germline CDR1 is LNHDA and CDR2 SQIVND (reference sequence). Trimming cost V 4 bases and J 4 bases; bases outside gene matches: 18. CDR3 DNA: TGTGCCAGTAGTAGGCGTGGAGGAAGAGCGGGAGGATCTTCAGATACGCAGTATTTT. It translates to CASSRRGGRAGGSSDTQYF.

This rearrangement joins TRBV18 to TRBJ2-7; TRBD2 matches at 13 bases. There are 15 residues in the CDR3. The V and J ends lost 4 bases and 3 bases, in that order; junction bases with no gene match: 3. CDR1 is KGHSH, CDR2 LQKENI, per germline. In DNA form, the CDR3 reads TGTGCCAGCTCACAGGGACTAGCGGGAATCTACGAGCAGTACTTC. Its translation is CASSQGLAGIYEQYF.

Only one count was recorded for this clone. The J gene is TRBJ2-1, the V gene TRBV19, with D perhaps TRBD2 (5 bases). The length of the CDR3 is 15 residues. V lost 1 base to trimming and J lost 7 bases, with 14 bases between them. The germline V gene has CDR1 LNHDA and CDR2 SQIVND (reference sequence). This CDR3 reads CASSIGGRVRNEQFF. The CDR3 region has the DNA TGTGCCAGTAGTATAGGTGGGCGGGTGAGGAATGAGCAGTTCTTC.

This chain connects TRBV3-1 (or the pseudogene TRBV3-2) to TRBJ2-7; possible D gene TRBD1, 6 bases. Trimming removed 1 base from V and 5 bases from J, with 15 bases in between. This CDR3 comprises 15 residues. Germline assignment: CDR1 LGHDT and CDR2 YNNKEL (reference sequence). The CDR3 is CASSQGGRGFDEQYF. CDR3 sequence (DNA): TGTGCCAGCAGCCAAGGCGGCAGGGGTTTCGACGAGCAGTACTTC.

The sample holds a few counts of this clone. V usage is TRBV24-1 and J usage is TRBJ1-2; weak D call: TRBD1 (6 bases). Trimming left V 2 bases short and J 2 bases short, with 14 bases between. The CDR3 sequence is 16 residues long. Per the germline V gene, CDR1 is KGHDR and CDR2 is SFDVKD. CDR3 nucleotides: TGTGCCACCAGTGATTGGAGACAGGTTCACAACTATGGCTACACCTTC. This sequence encodes CATSDWRQVHNYGYTF.

In this sample, this clone turned up once. This CDR3 reads CSVELLAGEGTGELFF. DNA of the CDR3: TGCAGCGTTGAACTCCTAGCGGGAGAAGGGACCGGGGAGCTGTTTTTT. The rearrangement uses TRBV29-1 and TRBJ2-2; 10 bases line up with TRBD2. The CDR3 runs 16 residues. The germline V gene has CDR1 SQVTM and CDR2 ANQGSEA. J gave up 5 bases and V 2 bases, and 8 bases lay outside the gene matches.

The V call is TRBV3-1 (or the pseudogene TRBV3-2), the J call TRBJ2-5; the D gene is possibly TRBD1 (5 bases). The CDR3 has 16 amino acids. With 0 bases removed from V and 4 bases from J, the gap between germline ends came to 15 bases. Germline V gives CDR1 LGHDT, CDR2 YNNKEL (reference sequence). In nucleotides, the CDR3 is TGTGCCAGCAGCCAAGAGATAGGGGCCCGGTTAGAGACCCAGTACTTC. Protein product: CASSQEIGARLETQYF.

This sequence joins TRBV19 and TRBJ1-6, with TRBD1 matching 10 bases. V shed 6 bases, J shed 9 bases, and the junction held 14 bases outside the gene matches. The V gene's germline CDR1 is LNHDA and CDR2 SQIVND (reference sequence). The CDR3 is 17 residues long. CDR3 loop: CASSTARDRGGGSPLHF. The CDR3 DNA reads as TGTGCCAGTAGCACCGCCCGGGACAGGGGAGGCGGTTCACCCCTCCACTTT.

This rearrangement joins TRBV9 to TRBJ2-6; the D gene is possibly TRBD1 (6 bases). There are 15 residues in the CDR3. Germline lookup yields CDR1 SGDLS and CDR2 YYNGEE. The ends were cut back, 4 bases at V and 4 bases at J, with 12 bases in the middle. The CDR3, as DNA: TGTGCCAGCAGCAAGGCAGGGGCCGGGGCCAACGTCCTGACTTTC. Its protein product is CASSKAGAGANVLTF.

The rearrangement links TRBV18 to TRBJ2-5, with D uncertain. The V end lost 3 bases, the J end lost 1 base, and 3 bases lay between the germline ends. Looked up from germline, CDR1 is KGHSH and CDR2 is LQKENI. This CDR3 has 12 amino acids. Here the CDR3 DNA reads TGTGCCAGCTCACCCCGCCAAGAGACCCAGTACTTC. It is translated as CASSPRQETQYF.

The rearrangement joins TRBV5-1 to TRBJ2-2; 11 bases agree with TRBD2. CDR1 is SGHRS and CDR2 is YFSETQ in the germline V gene. This CDR3 is built from 16 residues. V gave up 9 bases and J gave up 3 bases; unmatched junction bases: 10. The CDR3 DNA is TGCGCCATCCGACTAGCGGGATCGTTGGACACCGGGGAGCTGTTTTTT. Its protein product is CAIRLAGSLDTGELFF.

This clone has just a few counts. CDR3 region: CASSRVNSVGEQYF. In DNA, the CDR3 is TGTGCCAGCAGCCGGGTCAATAGTGTGGGCGAGCAGTACTTC. The chain couples TRBV28 to TRBJ2-7; D gene unclear. Trimming left V 6 bases short and J 6 bases short, with 18 bases between. Germline V lookup: CDR1 MDHEN, CDR2 SYDVKM. The CDR3 length is 14 residues.

This CDR3 is CASKVLDGSAYNEQFF. Here the CDR3 DNA reads TGTGCCAGCAAGGTACTAGATGGATCAGCCTACAATGAGCAGTTCTTC. The gene calls are TRBV28 and TRBJ2-1; possibly TRBD2 for D (5 bases). Trimming removed 7 bases from V and 2 bases from J, with 18 bases in between. CDR1 is MDHEN and CDR2 is SYDVKM in the germline V gene. This CDR3 has 16 amino acids.

The chain employs TRBV5-6 and TRBJ2-7; 8 bases map to TRBD1. Germline V lookup: CDR1 SGHDT, CDR2 YYEEEE. J was trimmed by 2 bases and V by 4 bases; bases with no gene match: 5. This CDR3 is built from 14 residues. CDR3 loop: CASSHGQGTYEQYF. The CDR3 DNA follows: TGTGCCAGCAGCCACGGACAGGGAACCTACGAGCAGTACTTC. Using reference TRBV5-6 and TRBJ2-7 for the parts outside the CDR3, the full variable domain is DAGVTQSPTHLIKTRGQQVTLRCSPKSGHDTVSWYQQALGQGPQFIFQYYEEEERQRGNFPDRFSGHQFPNYSSELNVNALLLGDSALYLCASSHGQGTYEQYFGPGTRLTVT.

This chain joins TRBV7-8 and TRBJ2-7; 14 positions match TRBD2. Germline V gene data show CDR1 as SGHVS and CDR2 as FQNEAQ. CDR3 length: 16 residues. J gave up 4 bases and V 6 bases, and 8 bases lay outside the gene matches. For the CDR3, the DNA is TGTGCCAGCAGGGGGGGACTAGCGGGAGCTGGGTACGAGCAGTACTTC. Protein product: CASRGGLAGAGYEQYF.

The V gene is TRBV5-5, the J gene TRBJ2-7; 7 bases fit TRBD2. The length of the CDR3 is 16 residues. J was trimmed by 6 bases and V by 0 bases; bases with no gene match: 12. Germline CDR1 is SGHKS and CDR2 is YYEKEE (reference sequence). The CDR3: CASSLEGGLADVEQYF. As DNA, the CDR3 is TGTGCCAGCAGCTTGGAGGGAGGGCTAGCGGATGTCGAGCAGTACTTC.

This chain links TRBV5-4 with TRBJ1-6; possible D gene TRBD1, 5 bases. CDR3 length equals 14 residues. CDR1 and CDR2 (germline): SGHNT, YYREEE (reference sequence). V was trimmed by 3 bases and J by 9 bases, leaving 13 bases between them. The CDR3 bases are TGTGCCAGCAGCTGGGCAGGGTTTTCTTCACCCCTCCACTTT. The encoded protein is CASSWAGFSSPLHF.

The V gene is TRBV5-5, the J gene TRBJ1-4; D perhaps matches TRBD1 (5 bases). The germline V gene encodes CDR1 SGHKS and CDR2 YYEKEE (reference sequence). The CDR3 loop spans 15 amino acids. V was pared by 1 base and J by 7 bases, with 14 bases between. DNA of the CDR3: TGTGCCAGCAGCTTGTACTCAGGGTTTAGTGAAAAACTGTTTTTT. Protein sequence: CASSLYSGFSEKLFF. Looking up the rest from reference TRBV5-5 and TRBJ1-4 gives the full variable domain: DAGVTQSPTHLIKTRGQQVTLRCSPISGHKSVSWYQQVLGQGPQFIFQYYEKEERGRGNFPDRFSARQFPNYSSELNVNALLLGDSALYLCASSLYSGFSEKLFFGSGTQLSVL.

The V call is TRBV6-6, the J call TRBJ1-6; the match to TRBD1 covers 9 bases. CDR3 length equals 14 residues. J gave up 10 bases and V 2 bases, and 3 bases lay outside the gene matches. The germline gives CDR1 MNHNY, CDR2 SVGAGI (reference sequence). CDR3 protein: CASSYGDRESPLHF. The CDR3 DNA reads TGTGCCAGCAGTTACGGGGACAGGGAATCACCCCTCCACTTT.

The rearrangement links TRBV19 to TRBJ1-2; D unresolved. V shed 5 bases and J shed 0 bases, with 7 bases lying between them. CDR3 length: 13 residues. Looked up from germline, CDR1 is LNHDA and CDR2 is SQIVND (reference sequence). The CDR3 protein is CASSYSPNYGYTF. The DNA for the CDR3 is TGTGCCAGTAGTTACTCGCCTAACTATGGCTACACCTTC.

With regard to this clone: The identical CDR3 is also encoded by other nucleotide sequences in the sample. The gene calls are TRBV7-2 and TRBJ2-1, with D unresolved. Trimming took off 0 bases at V and 4 bases at J, with 7 bases between the two ends. Germline CDR1 reads SGHTA; CDR2 reads FQGNSA. CDR3 length: 14 residues. The DNA for the CDR3 is TGTGCCAGCAGCTTAGCGGGCGTGTACAATGAGCAGTTCTTC. This sequence encodes CASSLAGVYNEQFF.

This sequence joins TRBV7-9 and TRBJ2-2, with D possibly TRBD2 on 5 matching bases. From germline, CDR1 is SEHNR and CDR2 FQNEAQ (reference sequence). With 5 bases removed from V and 7 bases from J, the gap between germline ends came to 11 bases. The CDR3 extends over 13 amino acids. For the CDR3, the DNA is TGTGCCAGCAGCCCCAGCGGAGTCGGGGAGCTGTTTTTT. Encoded protein: CASSPSGVGELFF.

V gene TRBV28 combines with J gene TRBJ1-2; TRBD1 matches 7 bases. Unmatched junction bases numbered 9, after V lost 5 bases and J lost 6 bases. The length of the CDR3 is 14 residues. In germline, CDR1 is MDHEN, CDR2 SYDVKM. The CDR3 sequence: CASSARTGSDGYTF. The CDR3 nucleotides read TGTGCCAGCAGTGCCCGGACAGGCTCTGATGGCTACACCTTC.

This sequence joins TRBV5-6 and TRBJ2-2; a possible D gene is TRBD2 (6 bases). Germline CDR1 reads SGHDT; CDR2 reads YYEEEE. The CDR3 totals 15 residues. The V and J ends lost 4 bases and 0 bases respectively, with 10 bases between them. The CDR3 DNA is TGTGCCAGCAGCCGGTGGGGGGCGAACACCGGGGAGCTGTTTTTT. It translates to CASSRWGANTGELFF.

The chain couples TRBV3-1 (or the pseudogene TRBV3-2) to TRBJ2-5; TRBD1 agrees at 7 bases. The CDR3 runs 16 residues. V lost 0 bases to trimming and J lost 0 bases; unmatched junction nucleotides: 4. The germline V gene has CDR1 LGHDT and CDR2 YNNKEL (reference sequence). CDR3: CASSQDLGTDQETQYF. Here the CDR3 DNA reads TGTGCCAGCAGCCAAGACCTCGGGACAGACCAAGAGACCCAGTACTTC.